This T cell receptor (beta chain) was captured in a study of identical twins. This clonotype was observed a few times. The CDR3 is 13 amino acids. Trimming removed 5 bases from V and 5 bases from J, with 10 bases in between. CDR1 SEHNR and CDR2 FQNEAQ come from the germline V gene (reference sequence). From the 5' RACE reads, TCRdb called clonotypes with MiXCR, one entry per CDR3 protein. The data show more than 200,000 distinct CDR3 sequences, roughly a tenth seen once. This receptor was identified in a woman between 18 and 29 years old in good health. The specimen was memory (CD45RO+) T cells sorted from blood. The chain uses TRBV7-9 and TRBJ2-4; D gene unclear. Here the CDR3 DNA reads TGTGCCAGCAGCCTGACTGGGGAAAACATTCAGTACTTC. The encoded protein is CASSLTGENIQYF.